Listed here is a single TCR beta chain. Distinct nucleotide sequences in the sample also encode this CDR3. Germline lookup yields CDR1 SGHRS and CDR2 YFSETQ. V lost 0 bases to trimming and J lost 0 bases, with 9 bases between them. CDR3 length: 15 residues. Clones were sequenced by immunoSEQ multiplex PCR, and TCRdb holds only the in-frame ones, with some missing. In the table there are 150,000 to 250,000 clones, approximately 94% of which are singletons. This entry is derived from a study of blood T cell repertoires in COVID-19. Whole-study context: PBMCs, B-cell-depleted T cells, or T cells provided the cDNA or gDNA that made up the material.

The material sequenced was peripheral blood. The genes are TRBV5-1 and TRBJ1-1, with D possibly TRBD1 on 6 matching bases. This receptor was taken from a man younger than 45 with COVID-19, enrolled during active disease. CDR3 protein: CASSLDGQLNTEAFF. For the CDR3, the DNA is TGCGCCAGCAGCTTGGACGGACAGTTGAACACTGAAGCTTTCTTT.